This TCR beta chain was captured in a study of T-cell reconstitution after alpha-beta-depleted transplantation in children. There are many counts of this clonotype. During its preparation, the TCRbeta library received unique molecular identifiers. Via MiXCR, TCRdb re-called the PCR reads, giving one row per CDR3 protein. The sample holds 190,000 or so distinct CDR3 sequences, approximately 14% seen once. J lost 3 bases, V lost 0 bases, and 2 bases had no gene match. This CDR3 comprises 14 residues. Germline lookup yields CDR1 SGHRS and CDR2 YFSETQ. The chain recombines TRBV5-1 with TRBJ1-1; 7 bases agree with TRBD1. Specimen: PBMCs from the stem cell graft donor, collected from the stem cell graft. This TCR was sampled from a human donor who donated a stem cell graft to a child with acute lymphoblastic leukemia. The DNA for the CDR3 is TGCGCCAGCAGCTTGGCACAGGGGCACACTGAAGCTTTCTTT. Encoded protein: CASSLAQGHTEAFF.